The present entry profiles one T cell receptor beta chain with its context. Its antigen remains undetermined. There are no base qualities to consult, and no much larger clone falls within one base. This sample was taken from a study of CD8 T cells in Susac syndrome (dated by TCRdb to between 2018 and 2021). Background on the whole study: Repertoire sequencing was used to test whether CD8+ T cell activation and differentiation in Susac syndrome was antigen driven. The paper as a whole reports these results and caveats: The TCR sequencing and HLA analysis was acknowledged to have included a relatively small number of individuals.

CDR1 and CDR2, per the germline V gene (reference sequence), are SEHNR and FQNEAQ. The CDR3 measures 15 amino acids from cysteine to phenylalanine. Only CDR3 DNA is held: 45 bases, read in frame from base 1. V is reduced by 6 bases and J by 2 bases, leaving a spacing of 14 bases between them. RNA was extracted with the RNeasy kit and roughly 0.5 to 1 ug was reverse transcribed using random hexamers. TCR beta CDR3 regions were amplified with the immunoSEQ multiplex PCR assay covering 54 Vbeta and 13 Jbeta segments. PCR amplification bias was corrected using a synthetic template baseline for primer optimization and computational correction. The authors' analysis ran thus. Only productive sequences were kept, with reads annotated to V, D and J genes according to IMGT and analyzed in immunoSEQ Analyzer. To calculate clonality, Shannon entropy was normalized by log2 of the number of productive unique sequences and then subtracted from one. Public and private clones were assessed among the 100 most prevalent clones of each patient and control. Clones were defined as Susac-specific when absent from the healthy and MS cohorts, from fewer than 1,300 published viral clones and from other ImmuneACCESS disease sequences. TCRdb ran its own pipeline on the public reads, namely fastp trimming at Q25 and MiXCR clone calling, and kept in-frame beta chains. Each CDR3 protein gets just one entry, which takes the most common genes and DNA from the rows behind it. These V and J calls are TCRdb output, not the study's own analysis. The sample table shows a few hundred thousand distinct CDR3 sequences, and 95% are seen once. 0.085% to 0.095% of the sample goes to the ten largest clones.

High-throughput TCR beta sequencing profiled peripheral blood CD8+ and CD4+ T cells from healthy donors, Susac syndrome patients and multiple sclerosis patients. The multiple sclerosis controls were treatment-naive patients who had stable or active relapsing-remitting disease and met the revised McDonald criteria. CD8+ TEMRA cells were enriched by FACS, while bulk CD8+ and CD4+ T cells were purified by magnetic negative isolation. Blood was drawn into EDTA tubes, processed within 24 hours, and PBMCs were isolated by density gradient centrifugation. PBMCs intended for TCR sequencing were cryopreserved in liquid nitrogen and were subsequently thawed in a 37 degrees C water bath. The sorted or isolated CD4+, CD8+ and CD8+ TEMRA cells had a purity of 90% or higher.

The sequence was obtained from a human donor with multiple sclerosis. The rearrangement combines TRBV7-9 with TRBJ2-1; the D gene could be either TRBD1 or TRBD2, each agreeing at 5 bases. The material sequenced was CD4+ T cells from PBMCs. The DNA sequence reads TGTGCCAGCAGACCCCCCGGGACGGCCTACAATGAGCAGTTCTTC. This yields the protein CASRPPGTAYNEQFF.